This is a list of T cell receptor beta chains from one sample in a study of blood T cells in healthy people across ages. TCRdb re-analysed the 5' RACE reads in MiXCR, keeping a single row per CDR3 protein. The profile shows about 690,000 distinct CDR3 sequences, around 41% of them singletons. Sample: blood. Every receptor here comes from an elderly man in good health. Each CDR3 is given with its conserved first and last residue. A D gene is named only where the DNA matches it firmly. Rows may omit the clone size; those that give it use once, few, many or a size class.

-	-	TRBV29-1	TRBJ1-2	CSVGTQGLWGYTF	TGCAGCGTCGGGACCCAGGGGCTTTGGGGCTACACCTTC
-	-	TRBV20-1	TRBJ2-3	CSASGYGQISTDTQYF	TGCAGTGCTAGTGGCTACGGACAGATTAGCACAGATACGCAGTATTTT
-	few	TRBV5-1	TRBJ2-5	CASSLESRTAKWEQYF	TGCGCCAGCAGCTTGGAGTCCCGGACAGCCAAGTGGGAGCAGTACTTC
-	-	TRBV5-1	TRBJ2-7	CASSLEAVNSYEQYF	TGCGCCAGCAGCTTGGAGGCAGTAAACTCCTACGAGCAGTACTTC
-	-	TRBV9	TRBJ1-1	CASSELTRNTEAFF	TGTGCCAGCAGCGAACTAACGCGGAACACTGAAGCTTTCTTT
-	-	TRBV28	TRBJ1-2	CATSGALTLSGYGYTF	TGTGCCACATCGGGGGCCCTTACCCTTTCGGGATATGGCTACACCTTC
TRBD1	few	TRBV7-2	TRBJ1-1	CASSPTAAGGSFF	TGTGCCAGCAGCCCGACGGCGGCAGGGGGATCTTTCTTT
TRBD2	few	TRBV27	TRBJ2-5	CASSFSSGSLLETQYF	TGTGCCAGCAGTTTCAGTAGCGGGAGCTTATTAGAGACCCAGTACTTC
-	once	TRBV6-1	TRBJ2-1	CASSEAHGVGNEQFF	TGTGCCAGCAGTGAAGCGCATGGTGTAGGGAATGAGCAGTTCTTC
TRBD2	many	TRBV20-1	TRBJ2-3	CSALSGSGGADTQYF	TGCAGTGCTCTCTCGGGATCGGGAGGGGCAGATACGCAGTATTTT
TRBD2	few	TRBV7-2	TRBJ2-7	CASSSTSGNGEQYF	TGTGCCAGCAGCTCCACTAGCGGGAATGGCGAGCAGTACTTC
-	-	TRBV20-1	TRBJ2-4	CSAPLENIQYF	TGCAGTGCTCCCCTGGAAAACATTCAGTACTTC
TRBD2	-	TRBV20-1	TRBJ2-1	CSARRIALRASGGAVNEQFF	TGCAGTGCTAGGCGAATAGCGCTTAGGGCTAGCGGGGGGGCGGTCAATGAGCAGTTCTTC
TRBD2	few	TRBV6-5	TRBJ2-1	CASSYSGRLAGRFDEQFF	TGTGCCAGCAGTTACTCGGGTCGGCTAGCGGGGAGATTCGATGAGCAGTTCTTC
-	few	TRBV7-2	TRBJ2-5	CASTGTPEGETQYF	TGTGCCAGCACAGGGACTCCGGAAGGGGAGACCCAGTACTTC
TRBD2	-	TRBV6-2/TRBV6-3	TRBJ2-1	CASSYRLAEYNEQFF	TGTGCCAGCAGTTACCGGCTAGCGGAGTACAATGAGCAGTTCTTC
TRBD2	many	TRBV4-2	TRBJ2-1	CASGASGGLRDDEQFF	TGTGCCAGCGGAGCTAGCGGGGGATTGAGGGACGATGAGCAGTTCTTC
TRBD2	-	TRBV7-3	TRBJ2-3	CASSLMAGARDTQYF	TGTGCCAGCAGCTTAATGGCGGGAGCGAGGGATACGCAGTATTTT
-	-	TRBV20-1	TRBJ1-1	CSAQGSAGPNTEAFF	TGCAGTGCTCAAGGTTCGGCAGGACCGAACACTGAAGCTTTCTTT
TRBD1	-	TRBV20-1	TRBJ2-5	CSARETAGGKTQYF	TGCAGTGCTAGAGAAACGGCAGGGGGTAAGACCCAGTACTTC
-	-	TRBV20-1	TRBJ1-1	CSARDPLNTEAFF	TGCAGTGCTAGAGATCCCTTGAACACTGAAGCTTTCTTT
-	few	TRBV6-2/TRBV6-3	TRBJ2-1	CASSGLGGSSYNEQFF	TGTGCCAGCAGTGGACTAGGGGGGAGCTCCTACAATGAGCAGTTCTTC
-	many	TRBV10-3	TRBJ2-1	CAISESPYNEQFF	TGTGCCATCAGTGAGTCCCCTTACAATGAGCAGTTCTTC
TRBD1	once	TRBV10-1	TRBJ1-1	CASSESGQVGAFF	TGCGCCAGCAGTGAGTCGGGACAGGTTGGAGCTTTCTTT
-	few	TRBV5-5	TRBJ1-6	CASSQSFGSPNSPLHF	TGTGCCAGCAGCCAATCCTTTGGCAGCCCTAATTCACCCCTCCACTTT
TRBD1	-	TRBV29-1	TRBJ1-2	CSVDGEDREVGYTF	TGCAGCGTTGACGGAGAGGACAGGGAAGTTGGCTACACCTTC
-	many	TRBV25-1	TRBJ2-2	CASSDSANTGELFF	TGTGCCAGCAGTGACAGCGCGAACACCGGGGAGCTGTTTTTT
-	-	TRBV12-3/TRBV12-4	TRBJ2-7	CASSVDSSRSYEQYF	TGTGCCAGCAGTGTGGACAGCTCCCGCTCCTACGAGCAGTACTTC
-	once	TRBV7-9	TRBJ2-1	CASSLEVRANEQFF	TGTGCCAGCAGCTTAGAGGTGAGGGCCAATGAGCAGTTCTTC
-	few	TRBV7-2	TRBJ2-7	CASSPPGLPWGQYF	TGTGCCAGCAGCCCCCCGGGACTCCCATGGGGGCAGTACTTC
-	-	TRBV25-1	TRBJ1-5	CASSETGIDQPQHF	TGTGCCAGCAGTGAAACAGGGATTGATCAGCCCCAGCATTTT
TRBD1	few	TRBV4-1	TRBJ2-1	CASSPTWTGVNEQFF	TGCGCCAGCAGCCCCACCTGGACAGGGGTCAATGAGCAGTTCTTC
-	-	TRBV7-2	TRBJ2-1	CASSLEALLYNEQFF	TGTGCCAGCAGCTTAGAGGCCCTACTTTACAATGAGCAGTTCTTC